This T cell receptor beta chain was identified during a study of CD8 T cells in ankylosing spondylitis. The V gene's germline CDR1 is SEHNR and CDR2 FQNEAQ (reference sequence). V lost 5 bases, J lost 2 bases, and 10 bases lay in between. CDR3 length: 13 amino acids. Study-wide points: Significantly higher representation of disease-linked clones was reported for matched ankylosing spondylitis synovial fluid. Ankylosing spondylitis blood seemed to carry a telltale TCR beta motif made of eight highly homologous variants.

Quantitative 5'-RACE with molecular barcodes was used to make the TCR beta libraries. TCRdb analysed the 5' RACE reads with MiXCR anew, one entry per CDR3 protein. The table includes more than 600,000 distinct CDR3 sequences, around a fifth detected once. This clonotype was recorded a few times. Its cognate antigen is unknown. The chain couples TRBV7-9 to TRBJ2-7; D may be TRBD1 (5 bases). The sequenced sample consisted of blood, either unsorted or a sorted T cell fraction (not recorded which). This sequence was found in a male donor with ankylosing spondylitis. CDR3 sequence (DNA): TGTGCCAGCAGCGTGACAGAGACCTACGAGCAGTACTTC. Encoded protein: CASSVTETYEQYF.